A single T cell receptor beta chain is shown here with its context. It lacks a known antigen. No base quality values were provided; no much bigger clone lies one nucleotide off. Taken from the germline V gene, the CDR1 and CDR2 loops are KGHSH and LQKENI. Reading from cysteine to phenylalanine, the CDR3 counts 15 amino acids. Only the CDR3 DNA is retained, 45 bases long and in frame from the first base. Trimmed from V: 4 bases; trimmed from J: 4 bases; junction bases lacking a gene match: 6. The trial excluded patients who had a history of autoimmune disease or who were on systemic immunosuppression. Peripheral blood for TCR sequencing was drawn from every dose cohort at baseline, at cycle 4 day 1 and at cycle 7 day 1. The samples were taken from a phase I, first-in-human, multicenter, open-label dose-escalation trial of ivuxolimab. The trial enrolled adults with locally advanced or metastatic head and neck squamous cell, hepatocellular, melanoma or renal cell carcinoma. Before TCR sequencing, CD4+ T cells and CD8+ T cells from peripheral blood were sorted into separate populations.

Genomic DNA was extracted from sorted cells for sequencing of the TCRbeta CDR3 region. The immunoSEQ Assay was used to sequence the TCRbeta CDR3 regions. Held by TCRdb, this immuneACCESS table contains in-frame sequences only and omits some clones. Under half of the omission traces to an unresolved V gene where checked; the cause of the rest is unknown. The sample has around 67,000 clones on record, approximately 90% of them singletons. The top ten clones comprise approximately 1.4% of the sample. The data originate from a study of OX40 agonist ivuxolimab in advanced cancers. Concerning the study at large: Ivuxolimab was an agonistic, fully human IgG2 monoclonal antibody directed against OX40 (CD134), a costimulatory receptor. Intravenous ivuxolimab was administered to patients every 2 weeks at six dose levels: 0.01, 0.1, 0.3, 1.5, 3 and 10 mg/kg. Among the roughly 54 dose-escalation patients, 19 had hepatocellular carcinoma, about 15 melanoma, 9 renal cell carcinoma and 9 head and neck cancer. In the dose-escalation cohort, roughly 80% of patients were male, and the mean age was about 55 years, with a range of roughly 20 to 79. Patients were allowed to have had prior anti-PD-1, anti-PD-L1 or anti-CTLA-4 therapy, and approximately 43% of the dose-escalation patients had previously received checkpoint inhibitors. Partial responses occurred in three dose-escalation patients, of whom one had hepatocellular carcinoma and two had cutaneous melanoma. The point of sequencing TCRbeta in the periphery was to test whether ivuxolimab changed TCR sequence diversity and drove clonal T-cell expansion. The monotherapy dose-escalation portion (N of about 50 patients) of the phase I ivuxolimab trial is reported in the paper. Points the paper makes about the study in general: Low levels of normalized T-cell clonal expansion were also shown by some nonresponding patients. In the 0.1-3.0 mg/kg groups, partial responders were among the patients with the lowest normalized peripheral clonal expansion, particularly in CD8+ T cells. At doses of 0.1 to 3.0 mg/kg, clonal expansion of both CD4+ and CD8+ blood T cells was observed from baseline to week 6. The antigen specificity of the peripheral T cells that underwent clonal expansion was not determined. After ivuxolimab, expanded clones were on average more numerous among CD8+ T cells than among CD4+ T cells.

This TCR came from an adult with an advanced solid tumor such as melanoma, head and neck, liver or kidney cancer. The chain couples TRBV18 to TRBJ2-3, with 9 junctional bases fitting TRBD2. The sequencing used CD4+ or CD8+ T cells sorted from blood, collected in a trial of the OX40 agonist ivuxolimab. The CDR3 in this case is CASSLAGAGSDTQYF. Read as DNA, the sequence is TGTGCCAGCTCACTAGCGGGAGCGGGGTCAGATACGCAGTATTTT.